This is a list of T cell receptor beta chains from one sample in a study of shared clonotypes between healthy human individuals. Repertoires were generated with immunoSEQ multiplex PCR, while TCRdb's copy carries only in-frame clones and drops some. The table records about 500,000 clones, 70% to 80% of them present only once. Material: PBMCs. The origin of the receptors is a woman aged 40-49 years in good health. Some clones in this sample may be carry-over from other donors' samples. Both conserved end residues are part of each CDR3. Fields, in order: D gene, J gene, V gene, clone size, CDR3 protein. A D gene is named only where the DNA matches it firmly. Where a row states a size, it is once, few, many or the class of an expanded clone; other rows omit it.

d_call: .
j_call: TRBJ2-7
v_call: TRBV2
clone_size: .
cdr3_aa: CASSERQGGNEQYF

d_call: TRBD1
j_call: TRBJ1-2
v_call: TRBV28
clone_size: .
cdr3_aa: CASDRGEGYTF

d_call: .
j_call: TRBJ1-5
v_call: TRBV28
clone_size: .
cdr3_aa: CASSLSSKGRSQPQHF

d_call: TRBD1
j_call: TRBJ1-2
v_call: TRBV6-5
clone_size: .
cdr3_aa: CASSYSAGGYGYTF

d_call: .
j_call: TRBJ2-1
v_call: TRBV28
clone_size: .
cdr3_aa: CASGPAHSSYNEQFF

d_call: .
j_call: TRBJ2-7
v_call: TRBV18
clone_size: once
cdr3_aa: CASSPSWAFSYEQYF

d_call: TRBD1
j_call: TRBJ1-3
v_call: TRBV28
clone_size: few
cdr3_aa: CASSSPGQGGSGNTIYF

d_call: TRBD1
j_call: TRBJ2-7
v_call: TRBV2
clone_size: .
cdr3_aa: CATLLGTAAEQYF

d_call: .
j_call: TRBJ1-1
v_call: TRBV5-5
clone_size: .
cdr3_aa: CASSFTTGGITEAFF

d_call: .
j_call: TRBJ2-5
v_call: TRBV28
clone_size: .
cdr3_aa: CASSRTDFYKETQYF

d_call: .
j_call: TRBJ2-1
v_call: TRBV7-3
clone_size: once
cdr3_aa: CASSAPGSSSYNEQFF

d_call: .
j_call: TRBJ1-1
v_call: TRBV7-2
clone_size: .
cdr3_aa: CASSLVLTDTEAFF

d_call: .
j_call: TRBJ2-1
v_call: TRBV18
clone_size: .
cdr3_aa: CASSPRRTREGSYNEQFF

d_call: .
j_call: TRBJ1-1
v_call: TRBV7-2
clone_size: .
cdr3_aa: CASSLELADTEAFF

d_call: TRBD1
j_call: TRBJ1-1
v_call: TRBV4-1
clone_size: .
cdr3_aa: CASSHYKTGGLFWDTEAFF

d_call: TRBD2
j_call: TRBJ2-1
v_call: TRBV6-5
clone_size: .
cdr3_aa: CATRGGSGRGEQFF

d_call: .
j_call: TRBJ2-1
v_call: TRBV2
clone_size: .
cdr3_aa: CASSPGQKTYNEQFF

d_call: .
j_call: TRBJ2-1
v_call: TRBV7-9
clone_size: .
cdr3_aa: CASSLALGRVGDEQFF

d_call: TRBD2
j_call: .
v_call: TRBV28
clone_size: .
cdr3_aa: CASSFGLAGGYEQYF

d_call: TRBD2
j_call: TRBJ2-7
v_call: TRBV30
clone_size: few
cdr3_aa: CARASGSSYEQYF

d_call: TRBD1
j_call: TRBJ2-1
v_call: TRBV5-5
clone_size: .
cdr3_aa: CASSAPTGYNEQFF

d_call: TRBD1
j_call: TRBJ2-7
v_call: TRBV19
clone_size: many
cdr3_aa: CASSKGQGAVYEQYF

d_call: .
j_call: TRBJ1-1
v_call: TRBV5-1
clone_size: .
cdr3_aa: CASSLDFLAAEAFF

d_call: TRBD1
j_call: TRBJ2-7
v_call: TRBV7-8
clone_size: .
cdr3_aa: CASSLAGDRTYEQYF

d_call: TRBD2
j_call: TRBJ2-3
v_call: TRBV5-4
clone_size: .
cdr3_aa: CASSRGTSGDTDTQYF

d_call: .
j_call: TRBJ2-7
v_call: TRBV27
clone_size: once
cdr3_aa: CASSWISALPGNYEQYF

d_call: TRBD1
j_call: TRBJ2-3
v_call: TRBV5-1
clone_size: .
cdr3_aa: CASSSGQGAGTDTQYF